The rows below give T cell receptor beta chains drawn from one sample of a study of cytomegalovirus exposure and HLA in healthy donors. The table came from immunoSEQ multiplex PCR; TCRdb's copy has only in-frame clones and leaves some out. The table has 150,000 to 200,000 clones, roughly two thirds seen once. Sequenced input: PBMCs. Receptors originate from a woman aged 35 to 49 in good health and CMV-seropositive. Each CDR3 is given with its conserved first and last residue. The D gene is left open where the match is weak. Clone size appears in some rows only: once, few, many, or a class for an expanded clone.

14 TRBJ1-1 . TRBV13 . CASSHRFMNTEAFF TGTGCCAGCAGCCACCGGTTTATGAACACTGAAGCTTTCTTT
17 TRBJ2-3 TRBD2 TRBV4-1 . CASSQDRAGGPPDTQYF TGCGCCAGCAGCCAAGATCGAGCGGGGGGGCCCCCAGATACGCAGTATTTT
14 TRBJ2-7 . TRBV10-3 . CAISDPQVAYEQYF TGTGCCATCAGTGACCCCCAGGTGGCGTACGAGCAGTACTTC
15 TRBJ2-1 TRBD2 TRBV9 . CASSPQSGVWNEQFF TGTGCCAGCAGCCCTCAGAGCGGGGTATGGAATGAGCAGTTCTTC
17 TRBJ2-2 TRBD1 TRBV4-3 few CASSQEPGQGVTGELFF TGCGCCAGCAGCCAAGAACCGGGACAGGGGGTAACCGGGGAGCTGTTTTTT
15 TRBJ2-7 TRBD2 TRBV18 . CASSPPTGGEREQYF TGTGCCAGCTCACCGCCTACGGGGGGGGAGCGCGAGCAGTACTTC
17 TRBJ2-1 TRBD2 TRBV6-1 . CASSGYWMAGGHNEQFF TGTGCCAGCAGTGGATACTGGATGGCGGGGGGGCACAATGAGCAGTTCTTC
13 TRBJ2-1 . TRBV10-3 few CAIRGGTGNEQFF TGTGCCATCAGAGGAGGGACCGGCAATGAGCAGTTCTTC
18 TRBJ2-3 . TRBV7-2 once CASSLITTAPRGTDTQYF TGTGCCAGCAGCTTAATCACGACGGCCCCACGAGGTACAGATACGCAGTATTTT
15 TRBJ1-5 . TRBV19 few CASREGHHSNQPQHF TGTGCCAGTAGAGAGGGACATCATAGCAATCAGCCCCAGCATTTT
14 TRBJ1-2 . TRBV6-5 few CASRRELANYGYTF TGTGCCAGCAGGAGGGAGTTAGCTAACTATGGCTACACCTTC
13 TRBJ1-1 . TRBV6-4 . CASSPQANTEAFF TGTGCCAGCAGTCCACAGGCGAACACTGAAGCTTTCTTT
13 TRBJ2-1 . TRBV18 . CASSELQDNEQFF TGTGCCAGCTCAGAATTACAGGACAATGAGCAGTTCTTC
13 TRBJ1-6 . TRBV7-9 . CASSPDGGSPLHF TGTGCCAGCAGCCCTGACGGCGGATCACCCCTCCACTTT
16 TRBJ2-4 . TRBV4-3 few CASSPGVGASKNIQYF TGCGCCAGCAGCCCGGGGGTCGGGGCGTCCAAAAACATTCAGTACTTC
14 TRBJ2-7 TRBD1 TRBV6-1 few CASSGRDSLYEQYF TGTGCCAGCAGTGGTAGGGACAGCCTCTACGAGCAGTACTTC
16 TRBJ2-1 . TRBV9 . CASSVGDSPSYNEQFF TGTGCCAGCAGCGTAGGGGACTCTCCCTCCTACAATGAGCAGTTCTTC
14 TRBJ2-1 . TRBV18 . CASSPRTQQGEQFF TGTGCCAGCTCACCGCGCACTCAGCAGGGTGAGCAGTTCTTC
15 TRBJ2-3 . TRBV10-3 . CAISSNSGSTDTQYF TGTGCCATCAGTTCAAACAGCGGGAGCACAGATACGCAGTATTTT
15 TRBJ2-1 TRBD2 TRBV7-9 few CASSSSSGRTDEQFF TGTGCCAGCAGCTCATCTAGCGGGAGGACGGATGAGCAGTTCTTC
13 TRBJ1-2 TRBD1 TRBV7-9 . CASSHRQGEGYTF TGTGCCAGCAGCCACAGACAGGGGGAAGGCTACACCTTC
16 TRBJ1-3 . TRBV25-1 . CASSELGQSSGNTIYF TGTGCCAGCAGTGAACTGGGGCAGAGCTCTGGAAACACCATATATTTT
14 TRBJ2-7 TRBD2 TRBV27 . CASSFTSGSYEQYF TGTGCCAGCAGTTTCACTAGCGGGAGCTACGAGCAGTACTTC
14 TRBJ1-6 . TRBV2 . CASSLTGSNSPLHF TGTGCCAGCAGCCTGACAGGCTCCAATTCACCCCTCCACTTT
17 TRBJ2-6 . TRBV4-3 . CASSQVLGASGANVLTF TGCGCCAGCAGCCAAGTCCTGGGGGCCTCTGGGGCCAACGTCCTGACTTTC
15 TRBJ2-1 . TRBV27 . CASQSFGRGLAEQFF TGTGCCAGCCAGAGTTTTGGGCGGGGACTCGCGGAGCAGTTCTTC
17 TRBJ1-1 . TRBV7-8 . CASSLVRIVRMNTEAFF TGTGCCAGCAGCTTAGTTAGAATAGTTCGAATGAACACTGAAGCTTTCTTT
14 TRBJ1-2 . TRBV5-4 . CASSSAGPDYGYTF TGTGCCAGCAGCTCGGCGGGTCCGGACTATGGCTACACCTTC
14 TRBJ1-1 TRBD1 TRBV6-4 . CASNRQGPNTEAFF TGTGCCAGCAATAGACAGGGTCCGAACACTGAAGCTTTCTTT
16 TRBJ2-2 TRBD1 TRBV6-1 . CASSEAGQRNTGELFF TGTGCCAGCAGTGAAGCGGGACAGAGGAATACCGGGGAGCTGTTTTTT
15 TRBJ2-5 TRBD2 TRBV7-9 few CASSLGGAGEETQYF TGTGCCAGCAGCTTAGGGGGTGCGGGAGAAGAGACCCAGTACTTC
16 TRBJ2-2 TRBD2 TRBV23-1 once CASSPGGSGGTGELFF TGCGCCAGCAGTCCGGGGGGTTCGGGTGGAACCGGGGAGCTGTTTTTT
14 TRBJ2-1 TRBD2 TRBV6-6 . CASGQGLAPDEQFF TGTGCCAGCGGACAAGGACTAGCTCCGGATGAGCAGTTCTTC
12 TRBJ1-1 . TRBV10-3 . CAISYGGTEAFF TGTGCCATCAGTTATGGAGGCACTGAAGCTTTCTTT
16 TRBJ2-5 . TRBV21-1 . CASSKGNRLGEGTQYF TGTGCCAGCAGCAAAGGGAATCGACTAGGGGAGGGGACCCAGTACTTC
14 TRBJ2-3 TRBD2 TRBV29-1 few CSVGSGRWADTQYF TGCAGCGTGGGTAGCGGGAGGTGGGCAGATACGCAGTATTTT
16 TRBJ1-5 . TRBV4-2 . CASSQGERGGTQPQNF TGTGCCAGCAGCCAAGGGGAAAGGGGGGGGACTCAGCCCCAGAATTTT
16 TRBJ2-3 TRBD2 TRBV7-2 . CASSSRLAGGTDTQYF TGTGCCAGCAGCTCACGGTTAGCGGGGGGCACAGATACGCAGTATTTT
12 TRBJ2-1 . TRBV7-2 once CASSRPRDEQFF TGTGCCAGCAGCCGCCCACGGGATGAGCAGTTCTTC
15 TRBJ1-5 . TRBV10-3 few CAISVGGGHNQPQHF TGTGCCATCAGTGTGGGCGGCGGACACAATCAGCCCCAGCATTTT
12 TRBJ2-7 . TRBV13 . CASSLGEYEQYF TGTGCCAGCAGCTTAGGGGAGTACGAGCAGTACTTC
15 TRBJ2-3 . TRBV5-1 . CASSLGSPRTDTQYF TGCGCCAGTTCACTAGGGTCCCCGCGCACAGATACGCAGTATTTT
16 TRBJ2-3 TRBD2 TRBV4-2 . CASSQHGTSGTDTQYF TGTGCCAGCAGCCAACACGGGACTAGCGGGACAGATACGCAGTATTTT
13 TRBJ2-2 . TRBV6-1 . CASSALQGGELFF TGTGCCAGCAGCGCCCTCCAGGGCGGGGAGCTGTTTTTT
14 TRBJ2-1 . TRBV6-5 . CASSYSADYNEQFF TGTGCCAGCAGTTACTCGGCTGATTACAATGAGCAGTTCTTC
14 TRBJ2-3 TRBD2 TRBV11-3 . CASSGGERADTQYF TGTGCCAGCTCGGGGGGGGAGAGAGCAGATACGCAGTATTTT
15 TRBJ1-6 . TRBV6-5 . CASSYGRRDNSPLHF TGTGCCAGCAGTTATGGGAGAAGAGATAATTCACCCCTCCACTTT
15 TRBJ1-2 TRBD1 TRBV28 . CASSSPGQGSDGYTF TGTGCCAGCAGTTCTCCGGGACAGGGGAGCGATGGCTACACCTTC
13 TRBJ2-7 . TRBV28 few CASSLAGLYEQYF TGTGCCAGCAGTTTAGCGGGTCTCTACGAGCAGTACTTC
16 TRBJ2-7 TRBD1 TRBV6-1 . CASSDPAGTGGHEQYF TGTGCCAGCAGTGACCCCGCCGGGACAGGGGGCCACGAGCAGTACTTC
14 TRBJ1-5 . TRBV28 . CASSLGQGDQPQNF TGTGCCAGCAGTTTAGGGCAGGGCGATCAGCCCCAGAATTTT
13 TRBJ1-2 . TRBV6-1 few CASSVTASNGYTF TGTGCCAGCAGTGTGACTGCCTCAAATGGCTACACCTTC
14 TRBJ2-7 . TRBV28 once CASSTGLGTYEQYF TGTGCCAGCAGCACAGGGCTAGGGACCTACGAGCAGTACTTC
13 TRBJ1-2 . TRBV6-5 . CASSYTRNYGYTF TGTGCCAGCAGTTACACCAGGAACTATGGCTACACCTTC
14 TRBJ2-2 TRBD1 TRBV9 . CASSEGQVTGELFF TGTGCCAGCAGCGAGGGACAGGTCACCGGGGAGCTGTTTTTT
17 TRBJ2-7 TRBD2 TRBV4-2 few CASSHETSGPFLYEQYF TGTGCCAGCAGCCATGAAACTAGCGGACCCTTTCTCTACGAGCAGTACTTC
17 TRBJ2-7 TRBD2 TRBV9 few CASSVMTSGRNSYEQYF TGTGCCAGCAGCGTCATGACTAGCGGGCGGAACTCCTACGAGCAGTACTTC